The 21 T cell receptor beta chains reported below all come from one sample, sequenced in a study of blood T cell repertoires in COVID-19. Assay used: immunoSEQ multiplex PCR; TCRdb lists only in-frame clones, some missing. The table lists 400,000 to 450,000 clones, around nine tenths of them singletons. Sequencing used peripheral blood. These TCRs come from a woman aged 35 to 49 with COVID-19, enrolled during active disease.

V is TRBV27 and J is TRBJ2-7; 9 bases align to TRBD2. CDR3 length: 15 amino acids. V was pared by 2 bases and J by 3 bases, with 5 bases of the junction left unmatched. Germline V gene lookup returns CDR1 MNHEY and CDR2 SMNVEV (reference sequence). The CDR3 sequence is CASSLEAGGFYEQYF. In nucleotides, the CDR3 is TGTGCCAGCAGTTTAGAGGCGGGAGGGTTCTACGAGCAGTACTTC.

The chain has TRBV6-5 and TRBJ2-7, with 7 bases aligning to TRBD1. V shed 4 bases and J 5 bases; nucleotides not matched to a gene: 2. The CDR3 runs to 12 residues. Germline V gene lookup returns CDR1 MNHEY and CDR2 SVGAGI. For the CDR3, the DNA is TGTGCCAGCAGTTCGCAGGGGGACGAGCAGTACTTC. It translates to CASSSQGDEQYF.

Points on this clone: The sample carries other DNA sequences with the same CDR3. The V and J genes are TRBV7-9 and TRBJ2-2, with D tentatively TRBD2 (5 bases). V lost 1 base and J lost 5, with 5 bases in between. Germline V gene sequence: CDR1 SEHNR, CDR2 FQNEAQ (reference sequence). The CDR3 loop spans 13 amino acids. The CDR3 reads CASSLGGTGELFF. The CDR3 bases are TGTGCCAGCAGCTTAGGAGGGACCGGGGAGCTGTTTTTT.

The chain carries TRBV5-1 and TRBJ2-5, with a tentative D call TRBD1 (5 bases). V was cut by 0 bases and J by 0 bases, with 18 bases left in between. This CDR3 spans 18 amino acids. Germline V gene data show CDR1 as SGHRS and CDR2 as YFSETQ. In DNA, the CDR3 is TGCGCCAGCAGCTTGGCGGCTACAGGCCGGATAAACCAAGAGACCCAGTACTTC. It is translated as CASSLAATGRINQETQYF.

The chain is built from TRBV15 and TRBJ1-3; TRBD1 might be the D (6 bases). This CDR3 is built from 15 residues. Germline V gene sequence: CDR1 LNHNV, CDR2 YYDKDF (reference sequence). Trimming removed 5 bases at V and 0 bases at J, with 11 bases between. The CDR3 here is CATSGDRSSGNTIYF. CDR3 in DNA: TGTGCCACCAGCGGCGACAGGAGCTCTGGAAACACCATATATTTT.

The V gene is TRBV27, the J gene TRBJ2-2; 8 bases line up with TRBD2. This CDR3 has 16 amino acids. The germline CDR1 and CDR2 sequences are MNHEY and SMNVEV (reference sequence). V lost 5 bases and J lost 6; bases outside the gene matches: 11. DNA of the CDR3: TGTGCCAGCAGTCTGGAGAGACTAGCGAGGTCCGGGGAGCTGTTTTTT. Protein product: CASSLERLARSGELFF.

V and J are TRBV6-2 or TRBV6-3 and TRBJ1-5, with 10 nucleotides matching TRBD1. The CDR3 spans 15 residues. Germline V gene data show CDR1 as MNHEY and CDR2 as SVGEGT. The V and J ends lost 2 bases and 5 bases, in that order; junction bases with no gene match: 3. Here the CDR3 reads CASSYGDRGHQPQHF. The CDR3 DNA sequence: TGTGCCAGCAGTTACGGGGACAGGGGCCATCAGCCCCAGCATTTT.

J is TRBJ2-3 and V is TRBV28; 11 nucleotides line up with TRBD2. V shed 6 bases, J shed 1 base, and the junction held 3 bases outside the gene matches. The CDR3 is 15 residues long. Looked up from germline, CDR1 is MDHEN and CDR2 is SYDVKM. CDR3 amino acids: CASSLTSGGTDTQYF. Here the CDR3 DNA reads TGTGCCAGCAGCCTGACTAGCGGGGGCACAGATACGCAGTATTTT.

Worth noting for this clone: This sample includes further DNA sequences coding for the same CDR3. The rearrangement links TRBV5-1 to TRBJ2-7; D ambiguous. This CDR3 is 13 amino acids long. Trimming left V 0 bases short and J 3 bases short, with 7 bases between. Per germline, CDR1 SGHRS and CDR2 YFSETQ. CDR3 residues: CASSLGQIYEQYF. The DNA of the CDR3 is TGCGCCAGCAGCTTGGGGCAGATCTACGAGCAGTACTTC.

This clone turned up a few times. The V gene is TRBV19, the J gene TRBJ1-5; TRBD1 agrees at 10 bases. The CDR3 is 18 residues long. With 6 bases clipped from V and 2 bases from J, the junction kept 13 bases outside the gene matches. The germline V gene has CDR1 LNHDA and CDR2 SQIVND (reference sequence). CDR3 coding DNA: TGTGCCAGTAGCATAACCCGGGACAGGGGTAGGGGCAATCAGCCCCAGCATTTT. Translating gives CASSITRDRGRGNQPQHF.

The chain combines TRBV28 with TRBJ2-5; D perhaps matches TRBD2 (6 bases). Per the germline V gene, CDR1 is MDHEN and CDR2 is SYDVKM. This CDR3 has 13 residues. V lost 9 bases and J 4 bases, leaving 15 bases between the germline ends. CDR3 loop: CARGGGAGETQYF. Written as DNA, the CDR3 is TGTGCCAGGGGAGGTGGGGCAGGAGAGACCCAGTACTTC.

The genes are TRBV28 and TRBJ2-1, with TRBD2 identical over 7 bases. Germline values: CDR1 MDHEN, CDR2 SYDVKM. The CDR3 contains 18 residues. The trim removed 3 bases at V and 5 bases at J, leaving 16 bases unmatched. The CDR3 nucleotides are TGTGCCAGCAGTTTCCTTATACCCGCTAGCGGAGCTCACAATGAGCAGTTCTTC. It specifies CASSFLIPASGAHNEQFF. Filled out from reference TRBV28 and TRBJ2-1, the complete variable domain reads DVKVTQSSRYLVKRTGEKVFLECVQDMDHENMFWYRQDPGLGLRLIYFSYDVKMKEKGDIPEGYSVSREKKERFSLILESASTNQTSMYLCASSFLIPASGAHNEQFFGPGTRLTVL.

Concerning this clone: Other DNA sequences in the sample encode the same CDR3. The V and J genes are TRBV19 and TRBJ1-5, with D uncertain. Germline V gene data show CDR1 as LNHDA and CDR2 as SQIVND (reference sequence). This CDR3 has 14 amino acids. V was cut by 5 bases and J by 1 base, with 9 bases left in between. CDR3 coding DNA: TGTGCCAGTAGTCGAGGCGGGAGCAATCAGCCCCAGCATTTT. The encoded protein is CASSRGGSNQPQHF.

The chain couples TRBV28 to TRBJ1-4; D not certain. Germline CDR1 MDHEN, CDR2 SYDVKM. CDR3 length: 16 residues. V lost 2 bases to trimming and J lost 11 bases, with 21 bases between them. The DNA of the CDR3 is TGTGCCAGCAGTTTACCGGGCCCGGGGATTGGGGTGAAACTGTTTTTT. Residues: CASSLPGPGIGVKLFF.

V usage is TRBV28 and J usage is TRBJ2-1, with D uncertain. This CDR3 is built from 18 residues. Per germline, CDR1 MDHEN and CDR2 SYDVKM. Trimming took off 6 bases at V and 0 bases at J, with 21 bases between the two ends. CDR3 in DNA: TGTGCCAGCAGCTATCCCCGGGTCGGCACAACCTCCTACAATGAGCAGTTCTTC. This translates into CASSYPRVGTTSYNEQFF.

In regard to this clone: A read error may produce the germline difference seen at one junction end. The gene calls are TRBV7-9 and TRBJ2-6; 8 bases map to TRBD2. The CDR3 runs to 11 residues. Germline CDR1 is SEHNR and CDR2 is FQNEAQ (reference sequence). CDR3 loop: CASSFRGGLAF. CDR3 bases: TGTGCCAGCAGCTTCCGGGGGGGCTTAGCTTTC.

The chain has TRBV6-5 and TRBJ1-1; D uncertain. CDR3 length equals 14 residues. V dropped 5 bases and J dropped 5 bases, with 15 bases sitting between them. Germline V CDR1 and CDR2: MNHEY, SVGAGI. The CDR3 nucleotides are TGTGCCAGCAGTCTTAGGCGTGGAGGGACTGAAGCTTTCTTT. It is translated as CASSLRRGGTEAFF.

The gene calls are TRBV28 and TRBJ2-3; 9 positions agree with TRBD2. Looked up from germline, CDR1 is MDHEN and CDR2 is SYDVKM. The CDR3 covers 15 residues. Trimming cost V 4 bases and J 5 bases; bases outside gene matches: 7. CDR3 DNA sequence: TGTGCCAGCAGTTCGGGCGGGGGGGCGAAAGATACGCAGTATTTT. Its protein is CASSSGGGAKDTQYF.

In DNA, the CDR3 is TGTGCCAGCTCACTAGGGACAGGGTCCACTAACGAGCAGTACTTC. It codes for CASSLGTGSTNEQYF. V is TRBV18 and J is TRBJ2-7; the match to TRBD1 covers 9 bases. This CDR3 is built from 15 residues. Germline CDR1 KGHSH, CDR2 LQKENI. Germline trimming cut 4 bases from V and 5 bases from J; bases unmatched to any gene: 9.

This clone has just a few counts. V usage is TRBV28 and J usage is TRBJ1-2; weak D call: TRBD1 (5 bases). The CDR3 consists of 13 residues. Germline V lookup: CDR1 MDHEN, CDR2 SYDVKM. With 5 bases removed from V and 4 bases from J, the gap between germline ends came to 11 bases. The CDR3 region is CASSPTGTYGYTF. The CDR3 DNA follows: TGTGCCAGCAGTCCCACAGGAACCTATGGCTACACCTTC.

V is TRBV6-2 or TRBV6-3 and J is TRBJ2-1, with 9 bases identical to TRBD2. After removal of 5 bases from V and 4 bases from J, the junction contained 6 bases not matched to a gene. The germline CDR1 and CDR2 sequences are MNHEY and SVGEGT. The CDR3 extends over 15 amino acids. The CDR3 DNA is TGTGCCAGCAGTCCCCCAGCGGGAGGATACAATGAGCAGTTCTTC. Translated, it gives CASSPPAGGYNEQFF.